The T cell receptor (beta chain) described here comes from a study of identical twins. Study results and limitations: Fewer insertions characterized abundant cord blood beta clonotypes, whereas memory repertoires showed none. Invariant MAIT and iNKT cells may have partly biased zero-insertion analyses. Twins showed weaker excess sharing in their beta out-of-frame sequences.

V lost 2 bases, J lost 2 bases, and 11 bases lay in between. The CDR3 runs to 15 residues. Looked up from germline, CDR1 is MNHEY and CDR2 is SVGEGT. cDNA carried unique molecular identifiers, and a universal primer site was added by template switching. In TCRdb, the 5' RACE reads were re-called with MiXCR into one record per CDR3 protein. The table lists about 660,000 distinct CDR3 sequences, approximately 9% of them singletons. There are many counts of this clonotype. Its specificity is not known. This sample also appeared in a second study, on yellow fever vaccine responses in identical twins.

This receptor was identified in a woman in her late teens or twenties in good health. The chain combines TRBV6-2 or TRBV6-3 with TRBJ2-3, with D perhaps matching TRBD1 (5 bases). Sample: PBMCs. CDR3 region: CASSYEGRATDTQYF. The CDR3 DNA sequence: TGTGCCAGCAGTTACGAAGGCAGGGCCACAGATACGCAGTATTTT.